The present TCR beta chain was sequenced within a study of vaccination and CD4 T cells after COVID-19. Study-wide context: According to the study, participants were given two doses of BNT162b2 or mRNA-1273 vaccine. Findings and limits, study-wide: Spike mono-reactivity applied to 304 of 307 vaccine-specific clones detected in convalescent patients.

Cultured CD4+ T cells had their DNA profiled by the Oncomine TCR Beta short-read assay. TCRdb analysed the PCR reads with MiXCR anew, one entry per CDR3 protein. The sample includes just under 20,000 distinct CDR3 sequences, 45% to 60% of them seen just once. In regard to this clonotype: Antigen unknown.

CDR1 and CDR2 (germline): MNHEY, SMNVEV (reference sequence). The CDR3 length is 13 residues. The V and J ends lost 2 bases and 6 bases respectively, with 10 bases between them. The treatment here: roughly nine-day PBMC culture with coronavirus spike peptide pools or control peptides (ViraFEST assay). This clonotype was obtained from a human donor who had recovered from COVID-19. The chain uses TRBV27 and TRBJ1-2, with a tentative D call TRBD1 (5 bases). The sequencing input was CD4+ T cells from blood, cultured in vitro. The CDR3 region has the DNA TGTGCCAGCAGTTTAAGCAGGGTGGATGGCTACACCTTC. This translates into CASSLSRVDGYTF.